Below, one T cell receptor beta chain is given with its context. The target antigen is unknown. This CDR3 is 14 amino acids long. Per germline, CDR1 MNHEY and CDR2 SVGAGI. This specimen comes from a study of cytomegalovirus exposure and HLA in healthy donors. General study findings and limits: The availability of immune exposure information extended only to CMV serostatus. There were reportedly fewer N-insertions in an Asian-associated ancestry cluster than the roughly 670-donor mean, in a later analysis. TCR association rates varied by HLA locus in a later analysis, with DRB1 highest and HLA-C lowest.

A multiplex PCR was run with 60 Vbeta primers and 13 Jbeta primers. Using immunoSEQ multiplex PCR, the repertoire was profiled, and TCRdb retains in-frame clones only, with some absent. Here the sample spans 150,000 to 200,000 clones, around 77% being singletons. The sequence was obtained from a woman in her twenties or thirties in good health and CMV-seronegative. The sample comprised PBMCs. The chain recombines TRBV6-5 with TRBJ2-5; no reliable D call. The assigned J gene may be wrong: the sequence end matches TRBJ2-7 better. For the CDR3, the DNA is TGTGCCAGCAGTTACTCGGGCCAGTCCTACGAGCAGTACTTC. This sequence encodes CASSYSGQSYEQYF.